Presented here are 14 T cell receptor beta chains from one specimen sequenced in a study of cytotoxic CD8 clonotypes in ibrutinib-treated CLL. Measured with immunoSEQ multiplex PCR; TCRdb has only the in-frame clones, and not every one. This repertoire shows some 130,000 clones, 70% to 90% found once; its top ten account for around 2%. Material: PBMCs, obtained after 24 months of ibrutinib treatment. Every receptor here comes from a human donor with chronic lymphocytic leukemia.

This clone has only one observation. The V and J genes are TRBV6-1 and TRBJ2-5; 11 bases align to TRBD1. Germline values: CDR1 MNHNS, CDR2 SASEGT. The V gene end was trimmed by 6 bases and the J gene end by 4 bases; junction bases not matched to a gene: 4. This CDR3 has 14 amino acids. This CDR3 is CASSGTGGRETQYF. CDR3 bases: TGTGCCAGCAGCGGGACAGGGGGGAGAGAGACCCAGTACTTC.

The chain combines TRBV27 with TRBJ1-6; no firm D call. Germline CDR1 MNHEY, CDR2 SMNVEV (reference sequence). Trimming cost V 5 bases and J 5 bases, with 4 bases left between them. The CDR3 is 12 amino acids. Here the CDR3 DNA reads TGTGCCAGCAGTAAAAATAATTCACCCCTCCACTTT. Amino acid sequence: CASSKNNSPLHF.

The chain joins TRBV4-3 to TRBJ2-2, with TRBD2 matching 13 bases. The CDR3 is 20 residues long. With 0 bases clipped from V and 2 bases from J, the junction kept 9 bases outside the gene matches. Germline V gene sequence: CDR1 LGHNA, CDR2 YSLEER. The CDR3 spells CASSQDWTSGSSSNTGELFF. CDR3 sequence (DNA): TGCGCCAGCAGCCAAGATTGGACTAGCGGGAGTTCTTCCAACACCGGGGAGCTGTTTTTT.

The chain combines TRBV7-2 with TRBJ2-7; TRBD1 might be the D (5 bases). This CDR3 comprises 15 residues. V was trimmed by 5 bases and J by 2 bases, leaving 16 bases between them. Per the germline V gene, CDR1 is SGHTA and CDR2 is FQGNSA. The CDR3 protein is CASSRTGMQTYEQYF. The DNA for the CDR3 is TGTGCCAGCAGCCGTACAGGAATGCAGACCTACGAGCAGTACTTC.

In DNA, the CDR3 is TGTGCCAGTAGTGGCGGGACACGAGGGGCAATGCTTGAGCAGTTCTTC. It codes for CASSGGTRGAMLEQFF. The chain has TRBV19 and TRBJ2-1; D could derive from TRBD1 or TRBD2 (6 bases each). Trimming shortened V by 5 bases and J by 9 bases, and 23 bases separated the two germline ends. The germline CDR1 and CDR2 sequences are LNHDA and SQIVND (reference sequence). The length of the CDR3 is 16 residues.

The chain links TRBV4-3 to TRBJ2-5, with D possibly matching TRBD2 (7 bases). CDR1 LGHNA and CDR2 YSLEER come from the germline V gene. CDR3 length: 14 amino acids. With 5 bases removed from V and 5 bases from J, the gap between germline ends came to 15 bases. The CDR3 region has the DNA TGCGCCAGCAGCAATTTGGGGGGGCCGGAGACCCAGTACTTC. It translates to CASSNLGGPETQYF.

The chain carries TRBV7-9 and TRBJ1-3; D may be TRBD1 (5 bases). Germline V gives CDR1 SEHNR, CDR2 FQNEAQ (reference sequence). V was clipped by 5 bases and J by 3 bases, with 17 bases between them. The CDR3 extends over 16 amino acids. CDR3 sequence: CASSMGSGPGGNTIYF. The CDR3 DNA follows: TGTGCCAGCAGCATGGGGTCAGGGCCTGGTGGAAACACCATATATTTT.

This clone has only one observation. The genes are TRBV14 and TRBJ1-2, with a weak D call TRBD1 (6 bases). The CDR3 length is 15 residues. V shed 2 bases and J shed 4 bases, with 14 bases lying between them. Germline CDR1 SGHDN, CDR2 FVKESK. The CDR3 bases are TGTGCCAGCAGCCAATTTCGACAGGAACTCTATGGCTACACCTTC. It encodes CASSQFRQELYGYTF.

V gene TRBV5-1 combines with J gene TRBJ1-5, with TRBD1 matching 12 bases. Germline V gene data show CDR1 as SGHRS and CDR2 as YFSETQ. This CDR3 region has 16 residues. After removal of 2 bases from V and 7 bases from J, the junction contained 7 bases not matched to a gene. The CDR3 sequence is CASSLGGQGALQPQHF. CDR3 DNA: TGCGCCAGCAGCTTAGGGGGACAGGGGGCTTTGCAGCCCCAGCATTTT.

This clone came up a few times. The genes are TRBV18 and TRBJ2-5, with a possible D match to TRBD2 (6 bases). Germline CDR1 and CDR2: KGHSH and LQKENI. This CDR3 region has 12 residues. Trimming left V 2 bases short and J 5 bases short, with 6 bases between. CDR3 region: CASSPGRETQYF. In DNA, the CDR3 is TGTGCCAGCTCACCAGGGAGGGAGACCCAGTACTTC.

This clone showed up many times. The chain employs TRBV19 and TRBJ1-1, with D possibly matching TRBD1 (5 bases). Germline V gene lookup returns CDR1 LNHDA and CDR2 SQIVND (reference sequence). The CDR3 length is 14 residues. Trimming shortened V by 5 bases and J by 4 bases, and 14 bases separated the two germline ends. DNA for the CDR3: TGTGCCAGTAGTGCCCCCCACCAGGGCACTGAAGCTTTCTTT. The encoded protein is CASSAPHQGTEAFF. The full variable domain, completed using reference TRBV19 and TRBJ1-1, is DGGITQSPKYLFRKEGQNVTLSCEQNLNHDAMYWYRQDPGQGLRLIYYSQIVNDFQKGDIAEGYSVSREKKESFPLTVTSAQKNPTAFYLCASSAPHQGTEAFFGQGTRLTVV.

The rearrangement links TRBV18 to TRBJ2-1; possibly TRBD2 for D (6 bases). This CDR3 region has 13 residues. Trimming shortened V by 6 bases and J by 4 bases, and 10 bases separated the two germline ends. Germline assignment: CDR1 KGHSH and CDR2 LQKENI. CDR3 sequence reads: CASSTGDYNEQFF. The CDR3 nucleotides are TGTGCCAGCTCGACGGGAGATTACAATGAGCAGTTCTTC.

V gene TRBV30 combines with J gene TRBJ2-7; 10 bases line up with TRBD1. V shed 3 bases and J 0 bases; nucleotides not matched to a gene: 20. The CDR3 is 20 residues long. The germline V gene encodes CDR1 GTSNPN and CDR2 SVGIG (reference sequence). The CDR3 nucleotides are TGTGCCTGGAGGCCCCTACAGCGGGACAGGGGATTTGTCCCCTCCTACGAGCAGTACTTC. Its translation: CAWRPLQRDRGFVPSYEQYF.

This clone was observed once. V usage is TRBV25-1 and J usage is TRBJ2-3, with D possibly matching TRBD1 (6 bases). Trimming pared 6 bases from V and 3 bases from J, leaving 10 bases between. Germline CDR1 is MGHDK and CDR2 is SYGVNS. CDR3 length: 13 amino acids. The CDR3 nucleotides are TGTGCCAGCAGAACGACAGGTACAGATACGCAGTATTTT. Amino acids: CASRTTGTDTQYF.